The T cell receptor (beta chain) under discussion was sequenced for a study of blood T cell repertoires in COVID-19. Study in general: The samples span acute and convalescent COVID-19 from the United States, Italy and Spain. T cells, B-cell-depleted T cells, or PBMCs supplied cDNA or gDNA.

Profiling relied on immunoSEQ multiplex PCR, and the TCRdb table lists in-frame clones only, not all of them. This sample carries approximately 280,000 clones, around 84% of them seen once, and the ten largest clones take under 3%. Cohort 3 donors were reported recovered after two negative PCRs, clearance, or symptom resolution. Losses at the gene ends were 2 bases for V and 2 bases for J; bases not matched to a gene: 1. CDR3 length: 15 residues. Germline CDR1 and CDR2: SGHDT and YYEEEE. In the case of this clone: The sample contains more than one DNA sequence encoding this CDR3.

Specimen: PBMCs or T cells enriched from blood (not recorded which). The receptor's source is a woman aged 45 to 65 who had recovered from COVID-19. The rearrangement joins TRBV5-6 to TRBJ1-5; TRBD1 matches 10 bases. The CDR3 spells CASSFGTGGNQPQHF. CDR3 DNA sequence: TGTGCCAGCAGCTTTGGGACAGGGGGCAATCAGCCCCAGCATTTT.